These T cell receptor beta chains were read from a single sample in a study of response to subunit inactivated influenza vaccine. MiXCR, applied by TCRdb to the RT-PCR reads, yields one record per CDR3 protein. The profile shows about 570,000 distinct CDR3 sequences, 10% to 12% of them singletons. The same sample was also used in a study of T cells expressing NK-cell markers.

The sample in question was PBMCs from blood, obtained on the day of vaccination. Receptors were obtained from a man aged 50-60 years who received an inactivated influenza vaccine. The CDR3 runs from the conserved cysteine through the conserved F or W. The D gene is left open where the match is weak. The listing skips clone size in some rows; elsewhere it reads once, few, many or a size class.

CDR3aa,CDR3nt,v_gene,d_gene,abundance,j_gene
CASSSRSREGEQFF,TGTGCCAGCAGCTCGCGATCCAGGGAGGGTGAGCAGTTCTTC,TRBV7-2,TRBD2,-,TRBJ2-1
CASSLGGLAETQYF,TGTGCCAGCAGCTTAGGGGGACTAGCGGAGACCCAGTACTTC,TRBV7-8,TRBD2,-,TRBJ2-5
CSARRGRRYQETQYF,TGCAGTGCTAGAAGGGGGAGAAGGTACCAAGAGACCCAGTACTTC,TRBV20-1,-,-,TRBJ2-5
CSVTGQSDYGYTF,TGCAGCGTCACCGGGCAGTCAGACTATGGCTACACCTTC,TRBV29-1,-,few,TRBJ1-2
CSARDVLAGRPDTQYF,TGCAGTGCTAGAGATGTCCTAGCGGGAAGACCAGATACGCAGTATTTT,TRBV20-1,TRBD2,few,TRBJ2-3
CASTVAGGPKVNEQFF,TGTGCCAGCACCGTTGCAGGAGGGCCGAAGGTGAATGAGCAGTTCTTC,TRBV28,-,few,TRBJ2-1
CSVDFIPNEQFF,TGCAGCGTTGACTTTATCCCGAATGAGCAGTTCTTC,TRBV29-1,-,-,TRBJ2-1
CAISEGGRTYNEQFF,TGTGCCATCAGCGAGGGGGGTAGGACATACAATGAGCAGTTCTTC,TRBV10-3,-,many,TRBJ2-1
CASRLADRRDEQFF,TGTGCCAGCAGACTAGCGGATCGGCGCGATGAGCAGTTCTTC,TRBV2,TRBD2,few,TRBJ2-1
CASAREMDQPQHF,TGTGCCAGCGCGAGGGAAATGGATCAGCCCCAGCATTTT,TRBV27,-,many,TRBJ1-5
CASTPGRALATNEKLFF,TGTGCCAGCACCCCTGGACGGGCCCTGGCAACTAATGAAAAACTGTTTTTT,TRBV6-1,-,few,TRBJ1-4
CASSLGSGAGSGANVLTF,TGCGCCAGCAGCTTGGGGTCAGGGGCTGGCTCTGGGGCCAACGTCCTGACTTTC,TRBV5-1,-,-,TRBJ2-6
CASSFLERLRAEQYF,TGTGCCAGCAGTTTCCTAGAGAGACTCCGCGCCGAGCAGTACTTC,TRBV12-3/TRBV12-4,-,few,TRBJ2-7
CASSRTRDRNSPLHF,TGTGCCAGCAGTCGAACGCGGGACAGAAATTCACCCCTCCACTTT,TRBV6-1,TRBD1,few,TRBJ1-6
CASSSGTGKSPLHF,TGCGCCAGCAGCTCCGGGACAGGGAAGTCACCCCTCCACTTT,TRBV5-1,TRBD1,-,TRBJ1-6
CASSKGGRGYEQYF,TGTGCCAGTTCGAAGGGAGGAAGGGGCTACGAGCAGTACTTC,TRBV27,-,-,TRBJ2-7
CASSFRLMGVNEQFF,TGTGCCAGCAGCTTCCGACTGATGGGGGTCAATGAGCAGTTCTTC,TRBV5-5,-,-,TRBJ2-1
CASSFRDKVGEQYF,TGCGCCAGCAGCTTCCGGGACAAGGTCGGGGAGCAGTACTTC,TRBV5-1,-,few,TRBJ2-7
CASSSASDALSYNEQFF,TGTGCCAGCAGTTCCGCTAGCGACGCACTCTCCTACAATGAGCAGTTCTTC,TRBV28,-,-,TRBJ2-1
CASSTRTSGGTSTGELFF,TGTGCCAGCAGCACCCGGACTAGCGGGGGGACGAGCACCGGGGAGCTGTTTTTT,TRBV11-2,TRBD2,-,TRBJ2-2
CSATGEIYEQYF,TGCAGTGCTACCGGGGAAATCTACGAGCAGTACTTC,TRBV20-1,-,few,TRBJ2-7
CSAPLTRETQYF,TGCAGTGCTCCGCTCACCAGGGAGACCCAGTACTTC,TRBV20-1,-,-,TRBJ2-5
CASSHIVSGNTIYF,TGCGCCAGCAGCCATATAGTCTCTGGAAACACCATATATTTT,TRBV4-3,-,few,TRBJ1-3
CASRDLGYNEQFF,TGTGCCAGCAGGGACCTCGGTTACAATGAGCAGTTCTTC,TRBV28,-,-,TRBJ2-1
CATWTGGQETQYF,TGTGCCACCTGGACAGGGGGTCAAGAGACCCAGTACTTC,TRBV5-4,TRBD1,-,TRBJ2-5
CAWSPRDRTYNEQFF,TGTGCCTGGAGCCCCCGGGACAGAACCTACAATGAGCAGTTCTTC,TRBV30,TRBD1,few,TRBJ2-1
CASSLGTSGTAEQYF,TGTGCCAGCAGCTTAGGGACTAGCGGGACCGCCGAGCAGTACTTC,TRBV7-2,TRBD2,many,TRBJ2-7
CAISRRLPSSYEQYF,TGCGCCATCAGTAGACGGCTTCCTAGCTCCTACGAGCAGTACTTC,TRBV10-2,-,-,TRBJ2-7
CASSLGVTGANVLTF,TGTGCCAGCAGTTTAGGGGTAACTGGGGCCAACGTCCTGACTTTC,TRBV28,-,many,TRBJ2-6
CASSTGSDVSPQHF,TGTGCCAGCAGCACTGGATCGGACGTATCTCCCCAGCATTTT,TRBV7-9,-,few,TRBJ1-5
CSVDGGTGDGYTF,TGCAGCGTTGACGGGGGGACCGGAGACGGCTACACCTTC,TRBV29-1,-,many,TRBJ1-2
CASSEGTGELFF,TGTGCCAGCAGTGAGGGGACCGGGGAGCTGTTTTTT,TRBV2,-,many,TRBJ2-2
CSVEEGMNTEAFF,TGCAGCGTTGAAGAAGGTATGAACACTGAAGCTTTCTTT,TRBV29-1,-,few,TRBJ1-1
CASSTGTFYNEQFF,TGTGCCAGCAGTACCGGGACTTTCTACAATGAGCAGTTCTTC,TRBV6-1,-,few,TRBJ2-1
CASSFSGTSGEQYF,TGTGCCAGCAGCTTCTCCGGGACTAGCGGTGAGCAGTACTTC,TRBV11-3,TRBD2,-,TRBJ2-7
CASSVRDRETYEQYF,TGTGCCAGCAGCGTCCGGGACAGAGAGACCTACGAGCAGTACTTC,TRBV9,TRBD1,-,TRBJ2-7